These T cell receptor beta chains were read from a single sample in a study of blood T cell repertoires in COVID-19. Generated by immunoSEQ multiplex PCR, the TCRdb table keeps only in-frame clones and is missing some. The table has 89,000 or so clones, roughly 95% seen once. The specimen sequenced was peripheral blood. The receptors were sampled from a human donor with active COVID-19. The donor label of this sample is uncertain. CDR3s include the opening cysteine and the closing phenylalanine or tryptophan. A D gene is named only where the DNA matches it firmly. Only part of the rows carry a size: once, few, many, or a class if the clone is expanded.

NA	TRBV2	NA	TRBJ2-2	TGTGCCAGCGGCGGCGCGAACACCGGGGAGCTGTTTTTT	CASGGANTGELFF
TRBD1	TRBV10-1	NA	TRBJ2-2	TGCGCCAGCAGTGAGCGAGGACAGGTTCTTCCTAACACCGGGGAGCTGTTTTTT	CASSERGQVLPNTGELFF
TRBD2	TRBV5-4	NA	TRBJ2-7	TGTGCCAGCAGCGCACTACTAGCGGGAGGTGTAGACGAGCAGTACTTC	CASSALLAGGVDEQYF
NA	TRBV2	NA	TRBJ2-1	TGTGCCAGCAGTGAACGCTGGGGACTCAACGCCAATGAGCAGTTCTTC	CASSERWGLNANEQFF
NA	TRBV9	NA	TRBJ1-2	TGTGCCAGCAGCGCCCTCGGGGGTTGGGGCTACACCTTC	CASSALGGWGYTF
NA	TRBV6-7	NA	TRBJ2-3	TGTGCCAGCAGTTACATCAGGTCAGATACGCAGTATTTT	CASSYIRSDTQYF
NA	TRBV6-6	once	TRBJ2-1	TGTGCCAGCATAGACCCCCGGGGTGAGCAGTTCTTC	CASIDPRGEQFF
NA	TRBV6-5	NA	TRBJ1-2	TGTGCCACCCACTCCGGGACAAACTATGGCTACACCTTC	CATHSGTNYGYTF
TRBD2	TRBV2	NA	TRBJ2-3	TGTGCCAGCAGTGTGGGTAGCGGGGGCACAGATACGCAGTATTTT	CASSVGSGGTDTQYF
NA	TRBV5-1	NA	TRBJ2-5	TGCGCCAGCAGCTCGCGATCCGGAGAGACCCAGTACTTC	CASSSRSGETQYF
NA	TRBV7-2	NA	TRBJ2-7	TGTGCCAGCAGCCACCCCTACGGCGAGCAGTACTTC	CASSHPYGEQYF